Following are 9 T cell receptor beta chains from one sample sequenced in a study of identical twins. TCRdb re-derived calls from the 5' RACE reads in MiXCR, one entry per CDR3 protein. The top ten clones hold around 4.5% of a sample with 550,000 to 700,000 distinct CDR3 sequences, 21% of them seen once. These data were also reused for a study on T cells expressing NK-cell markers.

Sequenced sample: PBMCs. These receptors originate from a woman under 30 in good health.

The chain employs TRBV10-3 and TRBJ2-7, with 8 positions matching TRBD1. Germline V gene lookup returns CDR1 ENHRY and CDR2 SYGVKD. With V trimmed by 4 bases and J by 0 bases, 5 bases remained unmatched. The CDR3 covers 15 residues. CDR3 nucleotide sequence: TGTGCCATCAGTGGCGGGACAGGCCTCTCCTACGAGCAGTACTTC. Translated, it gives CAISGGTGLSYEQYF.

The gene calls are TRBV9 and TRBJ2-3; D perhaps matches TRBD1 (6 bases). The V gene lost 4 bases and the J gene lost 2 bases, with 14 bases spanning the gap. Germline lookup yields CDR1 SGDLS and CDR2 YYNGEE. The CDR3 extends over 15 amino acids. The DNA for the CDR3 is TGTGCCAGCAGCTCCCGGACAGACTTCACAGATACGCAGTATTTT. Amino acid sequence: CASSSRTDFTDTQYF.

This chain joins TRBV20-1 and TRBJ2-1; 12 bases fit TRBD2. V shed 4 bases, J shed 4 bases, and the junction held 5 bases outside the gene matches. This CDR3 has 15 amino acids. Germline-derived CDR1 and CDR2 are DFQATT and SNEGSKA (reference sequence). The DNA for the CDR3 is TGCAGTGCTACTAGCGGGAGGGCCGGGTACAATGAGCAGTTCTTC. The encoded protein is CSATSGRAGYNEQFF.

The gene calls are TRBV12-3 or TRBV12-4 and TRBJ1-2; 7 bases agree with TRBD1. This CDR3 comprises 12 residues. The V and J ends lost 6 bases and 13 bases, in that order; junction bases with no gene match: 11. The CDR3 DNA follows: TGTGCCAGCAGCCCACAGGGGCGGGGAGGCACCTTC. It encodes CASSPQGRGGTF.

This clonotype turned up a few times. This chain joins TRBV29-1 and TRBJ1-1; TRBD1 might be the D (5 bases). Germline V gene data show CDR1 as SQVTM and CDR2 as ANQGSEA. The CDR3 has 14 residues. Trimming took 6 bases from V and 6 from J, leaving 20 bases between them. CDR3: CSVALYPVGAEAFF. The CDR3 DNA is TGCAGCGTAGCTCTTTACCCCGTGGGGGCTGAAGCTTTCTTT.

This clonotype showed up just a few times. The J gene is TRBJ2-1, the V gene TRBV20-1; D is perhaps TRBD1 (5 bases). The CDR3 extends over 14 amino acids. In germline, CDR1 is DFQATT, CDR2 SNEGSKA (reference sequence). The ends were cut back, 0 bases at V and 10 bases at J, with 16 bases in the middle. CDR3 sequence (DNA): TGCAGTGCTAGAGATGGGCAGGGAAGACGGGAGCAGTTCTTC. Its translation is CSARDGQGRREQFF.

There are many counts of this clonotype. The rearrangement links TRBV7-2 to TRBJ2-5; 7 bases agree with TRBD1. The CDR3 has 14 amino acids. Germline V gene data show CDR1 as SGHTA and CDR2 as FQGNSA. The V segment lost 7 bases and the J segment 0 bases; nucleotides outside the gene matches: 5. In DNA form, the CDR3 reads TGTGCCAGCACATTGGGACAGTACCAAGAGACCCAGTACTTC. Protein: CASTLGQYQETQYF. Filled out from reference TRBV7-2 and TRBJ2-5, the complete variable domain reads GAGVSQSPSNKVTEKGKDVELRCDPISGHTALYWYRQSLGQGLEFLIYFQGNSAPDKSGLPSDRFSAERTGGSVSTLTIQRTQQEDSAVYLCASTLGQYQETQYFGPGTRLLVL.

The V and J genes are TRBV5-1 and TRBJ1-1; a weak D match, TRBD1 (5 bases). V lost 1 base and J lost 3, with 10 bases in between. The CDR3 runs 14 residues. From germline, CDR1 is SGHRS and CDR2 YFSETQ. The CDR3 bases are TGCGCCAGCAGCTTGTATGGAGGGGACACTGAAGCTTTCTTT. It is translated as CASSLYGGDTEAFF. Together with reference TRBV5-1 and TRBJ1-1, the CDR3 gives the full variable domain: KAGVTQTPRYLIKTRGQQVTLSCSPISGHRSVSWYQQTPGQGLQFLFEYFSETQRNKGNFPGRFSGRQFSNSRSEMNVSTLELGDSALYLCASSLYGGDTEAFFGQGTRLTVV.

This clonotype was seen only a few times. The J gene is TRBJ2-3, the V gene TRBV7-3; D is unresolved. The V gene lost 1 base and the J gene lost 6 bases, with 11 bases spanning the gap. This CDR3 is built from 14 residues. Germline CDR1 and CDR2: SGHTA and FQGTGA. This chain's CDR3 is CASSLRALEDTQYF. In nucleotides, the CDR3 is TGTGCCAGCAGCTTAAGGGCTCTGGAGGATACGCAGTATTTT.